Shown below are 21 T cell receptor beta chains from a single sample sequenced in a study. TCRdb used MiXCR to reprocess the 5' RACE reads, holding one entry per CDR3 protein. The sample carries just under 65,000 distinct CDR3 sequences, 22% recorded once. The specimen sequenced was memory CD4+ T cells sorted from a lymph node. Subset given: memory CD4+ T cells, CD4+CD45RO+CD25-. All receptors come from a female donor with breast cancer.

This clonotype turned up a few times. CDR3 coding DNA: TGTGCCTGGAGGAGGGGGGGAACCACCGGGGAGCTGTTTTTT. Its translation is CAWRRGGTTGELFF. The rearrangement joins TRBV30 to TRBJ2-2; TRBD2 is a possible D gene (7 bases). The V end was cut by 3 bases, the J end by 4 bases, with 12 bases between. Germline CDR1 is GTSNPN and CDR2 is SVGIG (reference sequence). The CDR3 consists of 14 residues.

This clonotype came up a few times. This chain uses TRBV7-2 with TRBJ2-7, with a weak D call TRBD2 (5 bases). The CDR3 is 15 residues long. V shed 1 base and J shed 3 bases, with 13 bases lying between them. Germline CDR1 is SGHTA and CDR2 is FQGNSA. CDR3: CASSLGRGPHYEQYF. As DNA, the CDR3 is TGTGCCAGCAGCTTAGGTCGCGGGCCTCACTACGAGCAGTACTTC.

CDR3 coding DNA: TGTGCCAGCAGCGTAGAACGGGGGTACCAAGAGACCCAGTACTTC. Translated, it gives CASSVERGYQETQYF. This chain uses TRBV9 with TRBJ2-5, with D possibly being TRBD2 (6 bases). The CDR3 is made up of 15 amino acids. The germline V gene has CDR1 SGDLS and CDR2 YYNGEE. The ends were cut back, 0 bases at V and 0 bases at J, with 9 bases in the middle. The full variable domain, completed using reference TRBV9 and TRBJ2-5, is DSGVTQTPKHLITATGQRVTLRCSPRSGDLSVYWYQQSLDQGLQFLIQYYNGEERAKGNILERFSAQQFPDLHSELNLSSLELGDSALYFCASSVERGYQETQYFGPGTRLLVL.

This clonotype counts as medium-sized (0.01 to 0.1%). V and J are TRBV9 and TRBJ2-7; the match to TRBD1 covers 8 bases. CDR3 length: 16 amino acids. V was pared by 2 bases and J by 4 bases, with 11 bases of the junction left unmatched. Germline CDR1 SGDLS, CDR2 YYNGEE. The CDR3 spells CASSVGAQGAGYEQYF. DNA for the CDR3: TGTGCCAGCAGCGTGGGAGCCCAGGGGGCCGGGTACGAGCAGTACTTC. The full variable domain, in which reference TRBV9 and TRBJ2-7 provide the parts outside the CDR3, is DSGVTQTPKHLITATGQRVTLRCSPRSGDLSVYWYQQSLDQGLQFLIQYYNGEERAKGNILERFSAQQFPDLHSELNLSSLELGDSALYFCASSVGAQGAGYEQYFGPGTRLTVT.

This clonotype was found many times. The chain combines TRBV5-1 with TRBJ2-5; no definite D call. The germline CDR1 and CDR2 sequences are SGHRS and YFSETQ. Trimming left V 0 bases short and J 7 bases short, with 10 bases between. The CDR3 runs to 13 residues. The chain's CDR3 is CASSLDRPRTQYF. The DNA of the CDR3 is TGCGCCAGCAGCTTGGACCGCCCAAGGACCCAGTACTTC.

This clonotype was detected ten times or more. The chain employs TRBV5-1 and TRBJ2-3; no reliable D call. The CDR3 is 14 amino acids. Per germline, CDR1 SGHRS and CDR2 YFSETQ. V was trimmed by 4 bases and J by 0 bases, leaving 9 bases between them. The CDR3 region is CASSIQSSTDTQYF. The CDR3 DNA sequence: TGCGCCAGCAGCATACAGTCTAGCACAGATACGCAGTATTTT.

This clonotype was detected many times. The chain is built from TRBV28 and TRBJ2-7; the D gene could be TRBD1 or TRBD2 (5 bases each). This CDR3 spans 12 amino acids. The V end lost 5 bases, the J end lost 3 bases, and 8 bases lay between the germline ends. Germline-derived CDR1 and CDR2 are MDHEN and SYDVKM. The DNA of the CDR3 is TGTGCCAGCAGTGAGGGACGCTACGAGCAGTACTTC. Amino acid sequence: CASSEGRYEQYF.

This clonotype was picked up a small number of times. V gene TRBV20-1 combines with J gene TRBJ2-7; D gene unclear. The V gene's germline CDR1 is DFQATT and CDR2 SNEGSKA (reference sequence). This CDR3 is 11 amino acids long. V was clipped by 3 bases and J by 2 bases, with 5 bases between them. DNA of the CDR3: TGCAGTGCTAGGACCACCTACGAGCAGTACTTC. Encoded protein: CSARTTYEQYF.

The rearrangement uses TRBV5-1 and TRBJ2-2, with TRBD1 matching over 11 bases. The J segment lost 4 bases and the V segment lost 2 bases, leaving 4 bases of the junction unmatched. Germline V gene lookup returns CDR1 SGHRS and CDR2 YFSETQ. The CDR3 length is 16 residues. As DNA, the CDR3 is TGCGCCAGCAGCTTCCGGGACAGGGGGAGCACCGGGGAGCTGTTTTTT. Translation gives CASSFRDRGSTGELFF.

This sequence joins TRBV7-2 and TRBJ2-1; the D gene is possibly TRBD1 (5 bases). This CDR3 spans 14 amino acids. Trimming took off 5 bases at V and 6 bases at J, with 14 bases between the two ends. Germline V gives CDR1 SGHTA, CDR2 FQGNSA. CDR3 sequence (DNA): TGTGCCAGCAGCCTCGGGTCCCAGGGCAATGAGCAGTTCTTC. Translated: CASSLGSQGNEQFF.

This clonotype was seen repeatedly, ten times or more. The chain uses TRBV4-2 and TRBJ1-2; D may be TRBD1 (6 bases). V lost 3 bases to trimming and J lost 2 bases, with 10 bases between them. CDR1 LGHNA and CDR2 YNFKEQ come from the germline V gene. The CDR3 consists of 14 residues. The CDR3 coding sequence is TGTGCCAGCAGCCAGTGGGACACCAACTATGGCTACACCTTC. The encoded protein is CASSQWDTNYGYTF.

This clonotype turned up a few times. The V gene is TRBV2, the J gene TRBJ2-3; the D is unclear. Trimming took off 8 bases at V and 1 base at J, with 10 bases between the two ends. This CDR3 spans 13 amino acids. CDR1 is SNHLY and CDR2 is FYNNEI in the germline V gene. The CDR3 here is CASLRSGTDTQYF. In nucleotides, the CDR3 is TGTGCCAGCCTACGAAGCGGCACAGATACGCAGTATTTT.

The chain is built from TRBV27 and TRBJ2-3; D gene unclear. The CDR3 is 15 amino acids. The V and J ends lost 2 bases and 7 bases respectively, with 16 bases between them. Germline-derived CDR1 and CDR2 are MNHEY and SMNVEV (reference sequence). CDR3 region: CASSLGLSPEHTQYF. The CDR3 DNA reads TGTGCCAGCAGTTTAGGGCTTTCCCCCGAACATACGCAGTATTTT.

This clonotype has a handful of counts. The CDR3 nucleotides read TGTGCCAGCTCCCACTCCGGCACAGATACGCAGTATTTT. Translating gives CASSHSGTDTQYF. The chain joins TRBV18 to TRBJ2-3; D call uncertain. The CDR3 runs 13 residues. The V and J ends lost 6 bases and 1 base respectively, with 8 bases between them. Germline V gene lookup returns CDR1 KGHSH and CDR2 LQKENI. Together with reference TRBV18 and TRBJ2-3, the CDR3 gives the full variable domain: NAGVMQNPRHLVRRRGQEARLRCSPMKGHSHVYWYRQLPEEGLKFMVYLQKENIIDESGMPKERFSAEFPKEGPSILRIQQVVRGDSAAYFCASSHSGTDTQYFGPGTRLTVL.

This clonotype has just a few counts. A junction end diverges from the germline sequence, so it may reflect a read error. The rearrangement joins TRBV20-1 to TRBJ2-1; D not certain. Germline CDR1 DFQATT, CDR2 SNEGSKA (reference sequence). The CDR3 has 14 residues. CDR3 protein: CSATSQTSYNEQFF. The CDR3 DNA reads TGCAGTGCAACCTCCCAAACCTCCTACAATGAGCAGTTCTTT.

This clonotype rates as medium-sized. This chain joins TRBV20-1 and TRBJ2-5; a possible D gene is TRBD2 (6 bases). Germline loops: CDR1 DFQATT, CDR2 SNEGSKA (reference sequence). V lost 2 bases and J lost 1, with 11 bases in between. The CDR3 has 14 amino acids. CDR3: CSARLAPRQETQYF. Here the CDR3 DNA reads TGCAGTGCTAGACTAGCGCCTCGCCAAGAGACCCAGTACTTC.

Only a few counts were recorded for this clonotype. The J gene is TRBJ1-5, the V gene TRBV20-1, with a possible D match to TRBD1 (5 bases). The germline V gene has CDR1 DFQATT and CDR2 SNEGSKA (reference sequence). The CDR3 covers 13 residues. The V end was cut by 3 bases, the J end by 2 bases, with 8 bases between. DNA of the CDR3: TGCAGTGCTAGGCAGGGTGGCAATCAGCCCCAGCATTTT. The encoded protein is CSARQGGNQPQHF.

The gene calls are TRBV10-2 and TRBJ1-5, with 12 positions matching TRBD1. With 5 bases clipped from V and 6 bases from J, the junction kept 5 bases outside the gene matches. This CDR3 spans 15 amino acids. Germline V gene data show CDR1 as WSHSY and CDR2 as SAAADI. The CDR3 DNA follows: TGCGCCAGCAGTCAAGGGACAGGGGGCGGTCAGCCCCAGCATTTT. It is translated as CASSQGTGGGQPQHF.

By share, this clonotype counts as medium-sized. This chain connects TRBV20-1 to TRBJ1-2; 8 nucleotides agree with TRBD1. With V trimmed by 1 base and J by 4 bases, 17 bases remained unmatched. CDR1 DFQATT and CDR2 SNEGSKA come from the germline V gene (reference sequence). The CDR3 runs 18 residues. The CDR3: CSARAGSTPGGDGYGYTF. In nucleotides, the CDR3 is TGCAGTGCTAGAGCGGGATCCACTCCAGGGGGCGATGGCTATGGCTACACCTTC.

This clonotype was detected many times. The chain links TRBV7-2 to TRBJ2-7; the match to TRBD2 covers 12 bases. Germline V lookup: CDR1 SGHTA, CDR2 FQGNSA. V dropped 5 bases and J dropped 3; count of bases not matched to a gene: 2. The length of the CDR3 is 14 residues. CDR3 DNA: TGTGCCAGCAGCCGGGGACTAGCGGGCTACGAGCAGTACTTC. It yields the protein CASSRGLAGYEQYF.

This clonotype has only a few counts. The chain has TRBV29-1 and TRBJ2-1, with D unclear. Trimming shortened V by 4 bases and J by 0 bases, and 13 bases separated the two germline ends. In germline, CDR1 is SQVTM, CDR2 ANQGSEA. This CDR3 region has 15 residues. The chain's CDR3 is CSVAQTTGSYNEQFF. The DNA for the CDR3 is TGCAGCGTTGCTCAGACGACGGGCTCCTACAATGAGCAGTTCTTC.